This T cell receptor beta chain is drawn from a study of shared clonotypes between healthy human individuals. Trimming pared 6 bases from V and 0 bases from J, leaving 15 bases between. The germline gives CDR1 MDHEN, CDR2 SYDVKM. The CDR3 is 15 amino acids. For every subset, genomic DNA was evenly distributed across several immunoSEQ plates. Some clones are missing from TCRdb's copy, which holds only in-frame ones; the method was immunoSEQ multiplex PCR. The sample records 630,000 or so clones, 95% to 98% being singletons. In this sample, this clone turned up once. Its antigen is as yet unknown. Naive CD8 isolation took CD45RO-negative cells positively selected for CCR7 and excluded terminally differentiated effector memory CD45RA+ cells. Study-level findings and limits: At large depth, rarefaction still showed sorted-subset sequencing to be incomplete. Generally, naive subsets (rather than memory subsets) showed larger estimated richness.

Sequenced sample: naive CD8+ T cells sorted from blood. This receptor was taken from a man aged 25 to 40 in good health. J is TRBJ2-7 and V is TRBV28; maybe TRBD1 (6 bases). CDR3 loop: CASSPGTPLSYEQYF. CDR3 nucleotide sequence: TGTGCCAGCAGCCCAGGGACACCCCTCTCCTACGAGCAGTACTTC.